This T cell receptor beta chain appears in the sequencing data of a study of blood T cell repertoires in COVID-19. Across the study: Acute-phase and convalescent COVID-19 samples originated in the United States, Italy and Spain. From T cells, B-cell-depleted T cells, or PBMCs came the material, which was cDNA or gDNA.

Here immunoSEQ multiplex PCR was the method, and the copy in TCRdb shows in-frame clones only, minus some. This table holds fewer than 150,000 clones, approximately 86% found once. This CDR3 is built from 14 residues. The germline CDR1 and CDR2 sequences are SGHDT and YYEEEE. V gave up 2 bases and J gave up 0 bases, with 9 bases separating them. This clonotype originated in a woman aged 45 to 65 who had recovered from COVID-19. The sample comprised peripheral blood. This chain links TRBV5-6 with TRBJ2-7; D not resolved. The CDR3 DNA sequence: TGTGCCAGCAGCTTTTCAACGGTCTCCTACGAGCAGTACTTC. Translated, it gives CASSFSTVSYEQYF. The full variable domain, with the rest looked up from reference TRBV5-6 and TRBJ2-7, is DAGVTQSPTHLIKTRGQQVTLRCSPKSGHDTVSWYQQALGQGPQFIFQYYEEEERQRGNFPDRFSGHQFPNYSSELNVNALLLGDSALYLCASSFSTVSYEQYFGPGTRLTVT.